The 26 T cell receptor beta chains listed next were all sequenced from one sample in a study of CD8+CD57+ T cells in acquired aplastic anemia. Patients chosen for sequencing had CD8+CD57+ cells that had expanded, as shown by flow cytometry. Template material for TCR beta VDJ and CDR3 profiling consisted of genomic DNA. One entry per CDR3 protein results from TCRdb running MiXCR on the reads. The table records fewer than 200,000 distinct CDR3 sequences, 65% to 75% of them present only once. The sample taken for sequencing was sorted CD4+, CD8+, or CD8+CD57+ T cells (not recorded which) from PBMCs. All receptors derive from a human donor with aplastic anemia.

This clonotype was detected ten times or more. CDR3 in amino acids: CAIGIDSAPLYEQYV. The CDR3 nucleotides are TGTGCCATCGGGATTGACAGTGCCCCCTTGTACGAGCAGTACGTC. The chain has TRBV10-3 and TRBJ2-7; TRBD1 might be the D (5 bases). CDR1 ENHRY and CDR2 SYGVKD come from the germline V gene. The CDR3 spans 15 residues. V lost 8 bases, J lost 4 bases, and 21 bases lay in between.

Of note for this clonotype: The junction differs from germline at one of its ends, possibly a read error. V gene TRBV5-1 combines with J gene TRBJ2-7, with 7 bases identical to TRBD2. The germline gives CDR1 SGHRS, CDR2 YFSETQ. This CDR3 region has 14 residues. The CDR3 nucleotides read TGTGCCAGCAGCACCAGCGGGGTCTCCTACGAGCAGTACTTC. Translating it yields CASSTSGVSYEQYF. Full variable domain (rest looked up from reference TRBV5-1 and TRBJ2-7): KAGVTQTPRYLIKTRGQQVTLSCSPISGHRSVSWYQQTPGQGLQFLFEYFSETQRNKGNFPGRFSGRQFSNSRSEMNVSTLELGDSALYLCASSTSGVSYEQYFGPGTRLTVT.

Only one count was recorded for this clonotype. The junction differs from germline at one of its ends, possibly a read error. This sequence joins TRBV7-9 and TRBJ2-3; TRBD1 matches 9 bases. Germline V CDR1 and CDR2: SEHNR, FQNEAQ (reference sequence). This CDR3 contains 15 residues. In DNA form, the CDR3 reads TGCGCCAGCAGTTTCGGACAGGGGATTGGGGATACGCAGTATTTT. Translating it yields CASSFGQGIGDTQYF.

Ten or more counts support this clonotype. This chain connects TRBV2 to TRBJ2-3; 13 bases are a match to TRBD2. The germline V gene has CDR1 SNHLY and CDR2 FYNNEI. The CDR3 consists of 17 residues. The V gene end was trimmed by 6 bases and the J gene end by 2 bases; junction bases not matched to a gene: 8. Here the CDR3 DNA reads TGTGCCAGCAGCGGCGTACTAGCGGGAGGGGACACAGATACGCAGTATTTT. Protein: CASSGVLAGGDTDTQYF.

The J gene is TRBJ2-7, the V gene TRBV5-4; 11 bases align to TRBD2. CDR3 size: 15 residues. The germline gives CDR1 SGHNT, CDR2 YYREEE (reference sequence). V trimming: 0 bases; J trimming: 6 bases; junction bases outside the gene matches: 5. The CDR3 protein is CASSLGSGRAPEQYF. The DNA for the CDR3 is TGTGCCAGCAGCTTGGGTAGCGGGAGGGCCCCCGAGCAGTACTTC.

The gene calls are TRBV7-6 and TRBJ1-6; maybe TRBD1 (6 bases). V was pared by 5 bases and J by 8 bases, with 13 bases between. The CDR3 totals 14 residues. Germline assignment: CDR1 SGHVS and CDR2 FNYEAQ. CDR3 DNA: TGTGCCAGCAGCCGGGTCGGGGGCGATTCACCCCTCCACTTT. It translates to CASSRVGGDSPLHF.

This clonotype was counted a single time. This chain joins TRBV12-3 or TRBV12-4 and TRBJ2-7; D is unresolved. The CDR3 has 12 amino acids. Trimming removed 8 bases at V and 5 bases at J, with 13 bases between. The CDR3 DNA is TGTGCCAGCTCACAAGGCGTCGACGAGCAGTACTTC. Translated: CASSQGVDEQYF.

This clonotype has just a few counts. This rearrangement joins TRBV20-1 to TRBJ2-5, with D maybe TRBD1 (5 bases). Trimming cost V 6 bases and J 4 bases, with 12 bases left between them. In germline, CDR1 is DFQATT, CDR2 SNEGSKA (reference sequence). The CDR3 is 12 amino acids. CDR3 sequence (DNA): TGCAGTGCCCCAGGGTCGGGAGAGACCCAGTACTTC. Protein: CSAPGSGETQYF.

The J gene is TRBJ2-7, the V gene TRBV5-1; TRBD2 is a possible D gene (5 bases). The germline V gene has CDR1 SGHRS and CDR2 YFSETQ. The germline V and J ends were trimmed by 0 bases and 2 bases, with 12 bases remaining between them. This CDR3 has 15 residues. The CDR3 nucleotides read TGCGCCAGCAGCTTGGCCTCAACGGGGACCTACGAGCAGTACTTC. This sequence encodes CASSLASTGTYEQYF.

The sample holds many counts of this clonotype. The rearrangement links TRBV2 to TRBJ2-7, with 8 positions matching TRBD2. The V and J ends lost 5 bases and 3 bases, in that order; junction bases with no gene match: 15. The germline gives CDR1 SNHLY, CDR2 FYNNEI. The CDR3 length is 17 residues. The DNA for the CDR3 is TGTGCCAGCAGTTGGGGACTAGTCCCCGGGCCCCACTACGAGCAGTACTTC. Protein product: CASSWGLVPGPHYEQYF.

The chain links TRBV2 to TRBJ2-7; TRBD1 aligns across 7 bases. Germline V gene data show CDR1 as SNHLY and CDR2 as FYNNEI. The trim removed 6 bases at V and 6 bases at J, leaving 14 bases unmatched. The length of the CDR3 is 15 residues. The CDR3 nucleotides read TGTGCCAGCAGCTCACAGGGGTTTCGTTTAGGCGAGCAGTACTTC. It is translated as CASSSQGFRLGEQYF.

This clonotype was seen more than once but under ten times. The chain is built from TRBV10-3 and TRBJ1-2, with no clear D. CDR3 length: 14 amino acids. V was shortened by 4 bases and J by 2 bases, with 11 bases between the two germline ends. Germline CDR1 reads ENHRY; CDR2 reads SYGVKD. CDR3 bases: TGTGCCATCAGTGGCGGTAGCGGGAACTATGGCTACACCTTC. As protein: CAISGGSGNYGYTF.

V gene TRBV5-1 combines with J gene TRBJ1-2; D unresolved. V was clipped by 5 bases and J by 0 bases, with 8 bases between them. From germline, CDR1 is SGHRS and CDR2 YFSETQ. The CDR3 covers 13 residues. The CDR3 here is CASRQRSNYGYTF. The CDR3, as DNA: TGCGCCAGCAGGCAGAGATCTAACTATGGCTACACCTTC.

This clonotype appeared a few times. V is TRBV20-1 and J is TRBJ1-5, with D maybe TRBD1 (5 bases). From germline, CDR1 is DFQATT and CDR2 SNEGSKA (reference sequence). Trimming stripped 3 bases from V and 4 bases from J, with 10 bases between. The CDR3 has 13 amino acids. The CDR3 DNA follows: TGCAGTGCTAGCCCCCCAGGGAATCAGCCCCAGCATTTT. Encoded protein: CSASPPGNQPQHF.

This clonotype is classed as medium-sized. The rearrangement joins TRBV2 to TRBJ1-1, with 7 bases lining up with TRBD1. The CDR3 runs 13 residues. V lost 3 bases and J lost 8; bases outside the gene matches: 6. Per the germline V gene, CDR1 is SNHLY and CDR2 is FYNNEI. CDR3: CASSDGQEVEAFF. CDR3 in DNA: TGTGCCAGCAGTGACGGACAGGAGGTCGAAGCTTTCTTT.

This clonotype appeared a single time. The CDR3 coding sequence is TGTGCCAGTAGTATAGGGACAGGGCATGAGCAGTACTTC. Protein sequence: CASSIGTGHEQYF. The genes are TRBV19 and TRBJ2-7; 8 bases line up with TRBD1. This CDR3 comprises 13 residues. The trim removed 1 base at V and 7 bases at J, leaving 3 bases unmatched. CDR1 and CDR2 from the germline V gene are LNHDA and SQIVND (reference sequence).

The chain has TRBV11-3 and TRBJ2-1, with 7 bases aligning to TRBD2. Germline-derived CDR1 and CDR2 are SGHNT and YENEEA. V trimming: 3 bases; J trimming: 7 bases; junction bases outside the gene matches: 9. The CDR3 runs 15 residues. CDR3 amino acids: CASSFGGGPGNEQFF. The CDR3 bases are TGTGCCAGCAGCTTCGGGGGAGGGCCAGGGAATGAGCAGTTCTTC.

The chain uses TRBV20-1 and TRBJ1-2, with 7 positions matching TRBD1. The ends lost 4 bases at V and 0 bases at J; junction bases unmatched: 2. There are 13 residues in the CDR3. Germline V gene lookup returns CDR1 DFQATT and CDR2 SNEGSKA (reference sequence). This CDR3 is CSATRGTNYGYTF. CDR3 nucleotides: TGCAGTGCTACCAGGGGGACTAACTATGGCTACACCTTC.

This chain joins TRBV20-1 and TRBJ2-7; 8 bases map to TRBD1. This CDR3 spans 15 amino acids. The V gene end was trimmed by 0 bases and the J gene end by 2 bases; junction bases not matched to a gene: 6. The germline V gene has CDR1 DFQATT and CDR2 SNEGSKA (reference sequence). The CDR3 region is CSARDLGQGPYEQYF. As DNA, the CDR3 is TGCAGTGCTAGAGACCTTGGACAGGGCCCCTACGAGCAGTACTTC.

This clonotype came up a few times. The rearrangement links TRBV10-3 to TRBJ2-3; 7 bases are shared with TRBD1. The CDR3 loop spans 14 amino acids. V lost 7 bases to trimming and J lost 0 bases; unmatched junction nucleotides: 4. Germline V gene sequence: CDR1 ENHRY, CDR2 SYGVKD. The CDR3, as DNA: TGTGCCATCAAGGGGGCGTATAGCACAGATACGCAGTATTTT. It encodes CAIKGAYSTDTQYF.

Only one count was recorded for this clonotype. The rearrangement uses TRBV20-1 and TRBJ2-7; 8 bases map to TRBD1. Germline lookup yields CDR1 DFQATT and CDR2 SNEGSKA (reference sequence). Trimming at V came to 0 bases and at J to 3 bases, leaving 7 bases not matched to a gene. This CDR3 has 15 amino acids. DNA of the CDR3: TGCAGTGCTAGAGACGACGGACAGGGCATCTACGAGCAGTACTTC. Protein sequence: CSARDDGQGIYEQYF.

The V gene is TRBV12-3 or TRBV12-4, the J gene TRBJ2-1; 11 bases are shared with TRBD2. The CDR3 length is 15 residues. V was clipped by 8 bases and J by 8 bases; unmatched bases: 11. The CDR3 reads CASVIAGGLTDEQFF. The CDR3, as DNA: TGTGCCAGCGTAATAGCGGGAGGGCTCACCGATGAGCAGTTCTTC.

The chain is built from TRBV7-2 and TRBJ1-2, with a weak D call TRBD1 (5 bases). The CDR3 contains 13 residues. V was pared by 3 bases and J by 7 bases, with 12 bases between. CDR1 is SGHTA, CDR2 FQGNSA, per germline. CDR3 loop: CASSLGGGTGYTF. The CDR3 DNA reads as TGTGCCAGCAGCTTGGGGGGGGGGACTGGCTACACCTTC.

The V call is TRBV15, the J call TRBJ2-5; 7 positions match TRBD2. V shed 6 bases, J shed 5 bases, and the junction held 9 bases outside the gene matches. The germline gives CDR1 LNHNV, CDR2 YYDKDF (reference sequence). There are 14 residues in the CDR3. DNA for the CDR3: TGTGCCACCAGTGGGGCGGGAGTAAGCGAGACCCAGTACTTC. It yields the protein CATSGAGVSETQYF.

The table lists this clonotype with many counts. The V gene is TRBV6-4, the J gene TRBJ2-2; 7 bases are shared with TRBD2. V shed 7 bases and J 3 bases; nucleotides not matched to a gene: 5. The V gene's germline CDR1 is MRHNA and CDR2 SNTAGT. The CDR3 has 14 residues. CDR3 sequence: CASKREEDTGELFF. The DNA of the CDR3 is TGTGCCAGCAAACGGGAGGAGGACACCGGGGAGCTGTTTTTT.

The V call is TRBV25-1, the J call TRBJ2-7, with a tentative D call TRBD1 (6 bases). The CDR3 has 15 amino acids. With 7 bases removed from V and 2 bases from J, the gap between germline ends came to 18 bases. The germline V gene has CDR1 MGHDK and CDR2 SYGVNS. CDR3 in amino acids: CASITTGHGTYEQYF. The CDR3 DNA is TGTGCCAGCATAACGACAGGACATGGAACCTACGAGCAGTACTTC.